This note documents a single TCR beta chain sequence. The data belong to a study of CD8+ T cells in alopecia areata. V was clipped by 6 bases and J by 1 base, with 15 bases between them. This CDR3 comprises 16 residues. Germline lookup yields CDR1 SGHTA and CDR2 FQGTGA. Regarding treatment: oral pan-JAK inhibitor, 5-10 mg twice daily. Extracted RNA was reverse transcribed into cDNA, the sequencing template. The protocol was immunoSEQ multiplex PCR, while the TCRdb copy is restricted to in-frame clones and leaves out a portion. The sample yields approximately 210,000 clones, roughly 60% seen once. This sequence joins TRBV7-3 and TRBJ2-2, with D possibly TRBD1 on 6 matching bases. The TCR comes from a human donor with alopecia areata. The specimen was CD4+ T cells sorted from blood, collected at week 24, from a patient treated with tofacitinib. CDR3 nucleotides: TGTGCCAGCAGTCGGACAGAACTATGGAACACCGGGGAGCTGTTTTTT. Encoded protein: CASSRTELWNTGELFF.